One TCR beta chain is described in this entry. These data belong to a study of CD8+CD57+ T cells in acquired aplastic anemia. V dropped 6 bases and J dropped 2; count of bases not matched to a gene: 9. The CDR3 is 15 residues long. The V gene's germline CDR1 is MGHDK and CDR2 SYGVNS. The template for TCR beta VDJ and CDR3 sequence profiling was genomic DNA. One entry per CDR3 protein results from TCRdb running MiXCR on the reads. The data hold approximately 40,000 distinct CDR3 sequences, with approximately 63% observed a single time. The patients chosen for sequencing had shown expansion of CD8+CD57+ cells (detected by flow cytometry).

The source material was sorted CD4+, CD8+, or CD8+CD57+ T cells (not recorded which) from PBMCs. The sequence was collected from a human donor with aplastic anemia. The chain employs TRBV25-1 and TRBJ2-7; 8 nucleotides align to TRBD2. Written as DNA, the CDR3 is TGTGCCAGCAGCTCTCCGGGGGGGAACGCCTACGAGCAGTACTTC. This codes for CASSSPGGNAYEQYF.